One and the same sample provided the 32 T cell receptor beta chains below, sequenced in a study of blood T cells in healthy people across ages. Next came a second PCR, run for about 7 to 12 cycles, which used a sample-barcoded 5' primer along with a J-beta primer mix. TCRdb analysed the 5' RACE reads with MiXCR anew, one entry per CDR3 protein. In the table there are 700,000 or so distinct CDR3 sequences, around a fifth of which are singletons. Sequenced input: blood. Source of these receptors: a man between 65 and 80 years old in good health.

This clonotype has a handful of counts. In nucleotides, the CDR3 is TGTGCCAGCTCACCACTACTAGCGGGCACAGATACGCAGTATTTT. Its protein product is CASSPLLAGTDTQYF. This chain links TRBV18 with TRBJ2-3, with 8 bases fitting TRBD2. Germline V gene lookup returns CDR1 KGHSH and CDR2 LQKENI. V lost 1 base, J lost 1 base, and 1 base stayed unmatched. The CDR3 length is 15 residues.

The V and J genes are TRBV7-9 and TRBJ2-3; D is unclear. The CDR3 spans 17 residues. Germline lookup yields CDR1 SEHNR and CDR2 FQNEAQ (reference sequence). V dropped 3 bases and J dropped 1 base, with 17 bases sitting between them. In DNA, the CDR3 is TGTGCCAGCAGCTTCTCTAAAGATCGTACTGGCACAGATACGCAGTATTTT. Protein sequence: CASSFSKDRTGTDTQYF.

This clonotype was picked up many times. This chain joins TRBV6-6 and TRBJ2-5; D uncertain. Germline loops: CDR1 MNHNY, CDR2 SVGAGI (reference sequence). The V end was cut by 2 bases, the J end by 2 bases, with 9 bases between. The CDR3 runs to 14 residues. CDR3 protein: CASSYSQVQETQYF. DNA of the CDR3: TGTGCCAGCAGTTACAGCCAGGTGCAAGAGACCCAGTACTTC.

The chain has TRBV12-3 or TRBV12-4 and TRBJ2-7; tentative D call: TRBD1 (5 bases). The CDR3 contains 13 residues. Trimming shortened V by 8 bases and J by 0 bases, and 11 bases separated the two germline ends. CDR3: CASARQRSYEQYF. The CDR3 coding sequence is TGTGCCAGCGCGCGACAGCGCTCCTACGAGCAGTACTTC.

The chain links TRBV6-1 to TRBJ2-7; a possible D gene is TRBD2 (6 bases). This CDR3 has 12 residues. Trimming left V 4 bases short and J 6 bases short, with 10 bases between. The germline gives CDR1 MNHNS, CDR2 SASEGT. The CDR3 region is CASSGGVVEQYV. The CDR3 bases are TGTGCCAGCAGTGGGGGGGTTGTCGAGCAGTACGTC.

Note on this clonotype: A much bigger clone sits one base away, suggesting this may be a read error. V and J are TRBV5-6 and TRBJ2-7; no clear D. This CDR3 comprises 12 residues. Trimming shortened V by 4 bases and J by 1 base, and 6 bases separated the two germline ends. Germline CDR1 reads SGHDT; CDR2 reads YYEEEE. The CDR3 nucleotides read TGTGCCAGCAGCGGGAATTCCTACGAGCAGTACTTC. Translation: CASSGNSYEQYF.

This clonotype was observed a few times. The gene calls are TRBV2 and TRBJ1-1; D not resolved. The V gene's germline CDR1 is SNHLY and CDR2 FYNNEI. Trimming removed 7 bases at V and 1 base at J, with 4 bases between. The CDR3 runs to 11 residues. The CDR3 sequence: CASIRNTEAFF. The CDR3 coding sequence is TGTGCCAGCATTAGGAACACTGAAGCTTTCTTT.

This clonotype was detected a few times. The chain has TRBV12-3 or TRBV12-4 and TRBJ2-4, with D perhaps matching TRBD2 (6 bases). The CDR3 contains 14 residues. Trimming stripped 1 base from V and 6 bases from J, with 10 bases between. CDR3: CASSLGQGLNIQYF. The CDR3 DNA follows: TGTGCCAGCAGTTTAGGTCAGGGACTAAACATTCAGTACTTC.

This clonotype was counted a few times. In DNA form, the CDR3 reads TGTGCCATCAGACGGACTAGCGGGAGCTCTAACAATGAGCAGTTCTTC. This encodes CAIRRTSGSSNNEQFF. The gene calls are TRBV10-3 and TRBJ2-1; the match to TRBD2 covers 13 bases. The ends lost 6 bases at V and 5 bases at J; junction bases unmatched: 7. Germline loops: CDR1 ENHRY, CDR2 SYGVKD. This CDR3 comprises 16 residues.

The chain uses TRBV29-1 and TRBJ2-2; 10 positions match TRBD2. The CDR3 is made up of 14 amino acids. J was trimmed by 1 base and V by 8 bases; bases with no gene match: 4. CDR1 is SQVTM, CDR2 ANQGSEA, per germline. CDR3 nucleotide sequence: TGCAGCATACGGACTAGCGGGAACACCGGGGAGCTGTTTTTT. Its protein product is CSIRTSGNTGELFF.

On this clonotype: A much larger clone differs by one base, so this may be a read error. The chain recombines TRBV11-3 with TRBJ2-2; the D gene is possibly TRBD2 (6 bases). Trimming took off 4 bases at V and 0 bases at J, with 15 bases between the two ends. Germline CDR1 is SGHNT and CDR2 is YENEEA. This CDR3 has 17 amino acids. The CDR3 nucleotides are TGTGCCAGCAGCTCACCCTTCGGCGGGACGAACACCGGGGAGCTGTTTTTT. Protein: CASSSPFGGTNTGELFF. The whole variable domain, remainder taken from reference TRBV11-3 and TRBJ2-2, is EAGVVQSPRYKIIEKKQPVAFWCNPISGHNTLYWYLQNLGQGPELLIRYENEEAVDDSQLPKDRFSAERLKGVDSTLKIQPAELGDSAVYLCASSSPFGGTNTGELFFGEGSRLTVL.

The V call is TRBV19, the J call TRBJ2-7, with TRBD2 identical over 7 bases. The CDR3 consists of 16 residues. V lost 3 bases to trimming and J lost 6 bases; unmatched junction nucleotides: 14. Per germline, CDR1 LNHDA and CDR2 SQIVND (reference sequence). The CDR3 DNA reads as TGTGCCAGTAGTATCAAGACTAGCCGATTTTGTTCCGAGCAGTACGTC. The encoded protein is CASSIKTSRFCSEQYV.

This clonotype was seen a handful of times. CDR3 sequence reads: CASSQASLAGGRTDTQYF. The CDR3 DNA reads as TGTGCCAGCAGCCAAGCTAGTCTAGCGGGAGGACGCACAGATACGCAGTATTTT. This chain joins TRBV3-1 and TRBJ2-3; 11 bases align to TRBD2. Looked up from germline, CDR1 is LGHDT and CDR2 is YNNKEL (reference sequence). The length of the CDR3 is 18 residues. Unmatched junction bases numbered 7, after V lost 1 base and J lost 1 base.

In this sample, this clonotype turned up a few times. The rearrangement links TRBV12-3 or TRBV12-4 to TRBJ2-4; D perhaps matches TRBD2 (5 bases). The CDR3 runs 15 residues. Trimming cost V 7 bases and J 0 bases, with 13 bases left between them. In DNA, the CDR3 is TGTGCCAGCAAGCACAACGGGGTAGCCAAAAACATTCAGTACTTC. Its translation: CASKHNGVAKNIQYF.

This clonotype was observed a few times. This chain joins TRBV10-2 and TRBJ2-1, with 8 bases lining up with TRBD2. The V gene's germline CDR1 is WSHSY and CDR2 SAAADI. The length of the CDR3 is 12 residues. Unmatched junction bases numbered 3, after V lost 11 bases and J lost 3 bases. CDR3 protein: CASRGGYNEQFF. The CDR3 DNA sequence: TGCGCCTCCCGGGGGGGCTACAATGAGCAGTTCTTC.

Comments on this clonotype: A clone one base away is much larger, so this may be a read error. The chain couples TRBV29-1 to TRBJ2-5; D gene unclear. CDR1 SQVTM and CDR2 ANQGSEA come from the germline V gene. The CDR3 is made up of 10 amino acids. CDR3 in DNA: TGCAGCGTTGGGGAAGAGGCCCAGTACTTC. Protein sequence: CSVGEEAQYF.

The V call is TRBV12-3 or TRBV12-4, the J call TRBJ2-4; 8 nucleotides line up with TRBD2. The CDR3 runs to 17 residues. Trimming cost V 7 bases and J 2 bases; bases outside gene matches: 13. In nucleotides, the CDR3 is TGTGCCAGCACTCCCGGGGGGGGTTTGGAATCCAAAAACATTCAGTACTTC. Its protein is CASTPGGGLESKNIQYF.

This clonotype was seen many times. The V gene is TRBV7-2, the J gene TRBJ2-7; D may be TRBD2 (6 bases). The CDR3 has 13 residues. V lost 5 bases and J lost 6, with 14 bases in between. Germline V gene data show CDR1 as SGHTA and CDR2 as FQGNSA. CDR3 sequence reads: CASSAGLFSEQYV. CDR3 nucleotides: TGTGCCAGCAGCGCTGGACTATTTTCCGAGCAGTACGTC.

This clonotype was observed a handful of times. CDR3 bases: TGTGCCAGCAGCCAAGCGGCTAGCGGGGGTTATGAGCAGTTCTTC. Its protein product is CASSQAASGGYEQFF. The rearrangement joins TRBV14 to TRBJ2-1; TRBD2 aligns across 10 bases. Germline assignment: CDR1 SGHDN and CDR2 FVKESK. The CDR3 runs to 15 residues. The V and J ends lost 1 base and 8 bases, in that order; junction bases with no gene match: 5.

The chain is built from TRBV12-3 or TRBV12-4 and TRBJ1-5, with a possible D match to TRBD1 (5 bases). This CDR3 is built from 14 residues. V lost 8 bases and J 1 base, leaving 12 bases between the germline ends. CDR3 sequence reads: CASRDRRSNQPQHF. The CDR3 DNA follows: TGTGCCAGCCGGGACCGTAGGAGCAATCAGCCCCAGCATTTT.

The chain joins TRBV11-2 to TRBJ1-2; TRBD1 is a possible D gene (6 bases). This CDR3 has 14 residues. Germline CDR1 reads SGHAT; CDR2 reads FQNNGV. Trimming took 8 bases from V and 6 from J, leaving 19 bases between them. The CDR3 is CASLPRGGPHGYTF. CDR3 coding DNA: TGTGCCAGCCTCCCAAGGGGGGGACCCCATGGCTACACCTTC.

The chain has TRBV20-1 and TRBJ2-1; 8 positions agree with TRBD1. This CDR3 has 14 amino acids. Germline V gene lookup returns CDR1 DFQATT and CDR2 SNEGSKA (reference sequence). After removal of 3 bases from V and 5 bases from J, the junction contained 6 bases not matched to a gene. The CDR3 DNA reads TGCAGTGCTAGCGTGCGGACAGGGAACAATGAGCAGTTCTTC. As protein: CSASVRTGNNEQFF.

This clonotype was seen a handful of times. The V and J genes are TRBV6-7 and TRBJ1-5, with TRBD1 matching over 7 bases. TRBV6-7 is recorded as an ORF, its role being uncertain. The CDR3 is 14 residues long. The junction had 9 bases not matched to a gene; V was cut back by 11 bases and J by 2 bases. CDR3 protein: CAGTTGTRNQPQHF. In DNA form, the CDR3 reads TGTGCCGGAACGACAGGGACGCGCAATCAGCCCCAGCATTTT.

This clonotype came up a few times. The rearrangement uses TRBV3-1 and TRBJ2-5; 7 bases line up with TRBD2. Germline assignment: CDR1 LGHDT and CDR2 YNNKEL (reference sequence). The junction had 6 bases not matched to a gene; V was cut back by 3 bases and J by 2 bases. The CDR3 is 15 residues long. The CDR3 nucleotides read TGTGCCAGCAGCCATACTACTAGCGCGCAAGAGACCCAGTACTTC. Its protein is CASSHTTSAQETQYF.

The chain combines TRBV29-1 with TRBJ1-2, with 9 bases identical to TRBD1. The CDR3 consists of 15 residues. From germline, CDR1 is SQVTM and CDR2 ANQGSEA. Trimming cost V 8 bases and J 5 bases; bases outside gene matches: 15. CDR3 protein: CSTNRRDRDRYGYTF. The CDR3 coding sequence is TGCAGCACCAACCGCCGGGACAGGGATAGATATGGCTACACCTTC.

This chain uses TRBV6-2 or TRBV6-3 with TRBJ1-3; D is uncertain. Deletions cut 4 bases from V and 2 bases from J, with 15 bases between. CDR3 length: 16 amino acids. The germline CDR1 and CDR2 sequences are MNHEY and SVGEGT. The CDR3 reads CASSSADGGPGNTIYF. In DNA form, the CDR3 reads TGTGCCAGCAGTTCCGCGGACGGAGGACCTGGAAACACCATATATTTT.

V and J are TRBV7-3 and TRBJ1-2; TRBD1 matches 7 bases. The CDR3 is 13 amino acids. CDR1 and CDR2 from the germline V gene are SGHTA and FQGTGA. V gave up 6 bases and J gave up 6 bases; unmatched junction bases: 7. The CDR3 DNA sequence: TGTGCCAGCAGTCTCAAAGGGGGCCATGGCTACACCTTC. This translates into CASSLKGGHGYTF.

This chain connects TRBV6-2 or TRBV6-3 to TRBJ2-1, with 11 nucleotides matching TRBD2. The J call may be wrong; the DNA end is better matched by TRBJ2-5. The CDR3 contains 16 residues. Germline lookup yields CDR1 MNHEY and CDR2 SVGEGT. The CDR3 protein is CASSSSSSGRRETQYF. DNA for the CDR3: TGTGCCAGCAGTTCATCTTCTAGCGGGAGGAGAGAGACCCAGTACTTC.

V gene TRBV14 combines with J gene TRBJ2-1; TRBD2 aligns across 12 bases. J was trimmed by 4 bases and V by 5 bases; bases with no gene match: 9. CDR1 is SGHDN, CDR2 FVKESK, per germline. There are 17 residues in the CDR3. CDR3 coding DNA: TGTGCCAGCAGCGCTACCGGACTAGCGGGGCCGTACAATGAGCAGTTCTTC. It codes for CASSATGLAGPYNEQFF.

The rearrangement uses TRBV12-3 or TRBV12-4 and TRBJ1-1; D unclear. Between the trimmed V and J ends, which lost 6 bases and 0 bases, there was a span of 11 bases. This CDR3 is built from 14 residues. CDR3 nucleotides: TGTGCCAGCAGGGCAAGAAACATGAACACTGAAGCTTTCTTT. Encoded protein: CASRARNMNTEAFF.

Many counts were recorded for this clonotype. This rearrangement joins TRBV10-3 to TRBJ1-2, with 7 bases lining up with TRBD1. V was clipped by 0 bases and J by 8 bases; unmatched bases: 0. In germline, CDR1 is ENHRY, CDR2 SYGVKD. The CDR3 is 12 residues long. As DNA, the CDR3 is TGTGCCATCAGTGAGTCGACAGGGGGCTACACCTTC. This gives the protein CAISESTGGYTF.

The sample holds many counts of this clonotype. The V and J genes are TRBV29-1 and TRBJ2-5; D possibly corresponds to TRBD2 (5 bases). The V end lost 6 bases, the J end lost 7 bases, and 12 bases lay between the germline ends. The CDR3 runs to 11 residues. In germline, CDR1 is SQVTM, CDR2 ANQGSEA. The CDR3 DNA reads as TGCAGCGTCGGGGATGATACGACCCAGTACTTC. Its translation is CSVGDDTTQYF.